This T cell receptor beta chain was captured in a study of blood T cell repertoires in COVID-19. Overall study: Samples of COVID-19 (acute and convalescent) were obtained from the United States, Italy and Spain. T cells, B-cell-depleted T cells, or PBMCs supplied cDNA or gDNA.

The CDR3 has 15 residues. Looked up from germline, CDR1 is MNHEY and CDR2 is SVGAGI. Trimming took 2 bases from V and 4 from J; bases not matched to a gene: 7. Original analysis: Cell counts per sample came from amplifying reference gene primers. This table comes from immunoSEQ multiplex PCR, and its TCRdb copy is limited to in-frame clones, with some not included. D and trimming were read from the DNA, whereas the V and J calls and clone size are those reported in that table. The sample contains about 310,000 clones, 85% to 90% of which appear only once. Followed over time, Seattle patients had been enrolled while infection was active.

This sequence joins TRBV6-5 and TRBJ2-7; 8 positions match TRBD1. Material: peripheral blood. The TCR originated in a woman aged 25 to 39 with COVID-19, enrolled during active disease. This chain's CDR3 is CASSYVSQGAYEQYF. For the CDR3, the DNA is TGTGCCAGCAGTTACGTCTCCCAGGGGGCATACGAGCAGTACTTC.